The TCR beta chain described here comes from a study of read filtering for tumor transcriptome and immune sequencing. The CDR3 runs to 17 residues. CDR1 is SGHAT and CDR2 is FQNNGV in the germline V gene. In this sample, this clonotype turned up a few times. Its antigen is unknown. The junction does not match germline at one end; this may be a read error. General observations from the study: IR-seq and RNA-seq agreed better without single-read clonotypes.

This library used about 360 ng RNA and molecular barcoded adaptors spanning alpha/delta and beta/gamma chains. MiXCR was run by TCRdb on the reads, yielding one entry per CDR3 protein. Of 100,000 to 150,000 distinct CDR3 sequences in the sample, 13% were seen once. The V call is TRBV11-2, the J call TRBJ2-2, with 8 bases matching TRBD1. The sample comprised a population of CD138-negative cells sorted from bone marrow. The receptor was isolated from a donor aged 40 or older with multiple myeloma. The DNA for the CDR3 is TGTGCCAGCAGCTTAGATGGCCAGGGGGCGAACACCGGTGAGCTGTTTTTT. This translates into CASSLDGQGANTGELFF.